A single sample is the source of the 32 T cell receptor beta chains below, sequenced in a study of beta chain features in type 1 diabetes. Investigators reverse transcribed all isolated RNA, so they sequenced expressed TCRB transcripts. Profiling relied on immunoSEQ multiplex PCR, and the TCRdb table lists in-frame clones only, not all of them. The sample lists about 320,000 clones, approximately 15% occurring once. Sequencing was performed on central memory CD4+ T cells from blood. These receptors were obtained from a man aged 25 to 45 in good health.

There are a few counts of this clone. The V gene is TRBV5-4, the J gene TRBJ1-4; D is ambiguous. The germline V and J ends were trimmed by 1 base and 7 bases, with 8 bases remaining between them. The germline CDR1 and CDR2 sequences are SGHNT and YYREEE (reference sequence). The CDR3 contains 13 residues. CDR3 coding DNA: TGTGCCAGCAGCTTGATCCAGGCTGAAAAACTGTTTTTT. This codes for CASSLIQAEKLFF.

The chain has TRBV5-4 and TRBJ1-1; the D gene is possibly TRBD1 (6 bases). Trimming took off 0 bases at V and 5 bases at J, with 14 bases between the two ends. The germline V gene encodes CDR1 SGHNT and CDR2 YYREEE (reference sequence). This CDR3 has 15 amino acids. DNA of the CDR3: TGTGCCAGCAGCTTGGAACCGGGGGCAAGAACTGAAGCTTTCTTT. It specifies CASSLEPGARTEAFF.

The chain combines TRBV27 with TRBJ2-1; 8 bases map to TRBD2. V lost 8 bases and J lost 4; bases outside the gene matches: 7. The CDR3 runs to 14 residues. From germline, CDR1 is MNHEY and CDR2 SMNVEV (reference sequence). The CDR3 spells CASRLAGGYNEQFF. CDR3 DNA sequence: TGTGCCAGCCGACTTGCGGGAGGATACAATGAGCAGTTCTTC.

The sample holds many counts of this clone. This chain connects TRBV5-4 to TRBJ1-2, with D perhaps matching TRBD1 (5 bases). The V end was cut by 0 bases, the J end by 10 bases, with 10 bases between. Germline V gives CDR1 SGHNT, CDR2 YYREEE (reference sequence). The CDR3 covers 12 residues. In DNA form, the CDR3 reads TGTGCCAGCAGCTTGGTCTCACAGGTCTACACCTTC. It translates to CASSLVSQVYTF.

The chain links TRBV19 to TRBJ1-3; D is undetermined. This CDR3 has 12 amino acids. V gave up 5 bases and J gave up 3 bases, with 5 bases separating them. Germline V gene data show CDR1 as LNHDA and CDR2 as SQIVND (reference sequence). CDR3 sequence (DNA): TGTGCCAGTAGTTATAATGGAAACACCATATATTTT. This encodes CASSYNGNTIYF.

V gene TRBV6-1 combines with J gene TRBJ1-2; 9 nucleotides agree with TRBD1. This CDR3 is 15 amino acids long. V shed 2 bases and J 4 bases; nucleotides not matched to a gene: 5. The germline CDR1 and CDR2 sequences are MNHNS and SASEGT. Here the CDR3 reads CASSEPRTGAYGYTF. CDR3 in DNA: TGTGCCAGCAGTGAACCCCGGACAGGGGCCTATGGCTACACCTTC.

The chain has TRBV30 and TRBJ1-2, with D tentatively TRBD1 (5 bases). The CDR3 totals 15 residues. V was trimmed by 5 bases and J by 0 bases, leaving 16 bases between them. From germline, CDR1 is GTSNPN and CDR2 SVGIG (reference sequence). This CDR3 reads CAWGGTFPANYGYTF. CDR3 DNA: TGTGCCTGGGGGGGGACCTTTCCAGCTAACTATGGCTACACCTTC.

This clone was recorded a few times. The chain recombines TRBV9 with TRBJ2-5; D possibly corresponds to TRBD1 (5 bases). Germline V gene sequence: CDR1 SGDLS, CDR2 YYNGEE. The CDR3 runs 14 residues. Deletions cut 0 bases from V and 7 bases from J, with 13 bases between. The CDR3 DNA reads as TGTGCCAGCAGCGTAGAGTCAGCCCAGGGGACCCAGTACTTC. Translation: CASSVESAQGTQYF.

This clone was found a few times. This sequence joins TRBV9 and TRBJ2-3; TRBD2 is a possible D gene (6 bases). The CDR3 runs to 14 residues. Trimming took off 7 bases at V and 4 bases at J, with 16 bases between the two ends. The germline CDR1 and CDR2 sequences are SGDLS and YYNGEE. In nucleotides, the CDR3 is TGTGCCAGCGGGGTTTCGGGAGTGTCAGATACGCAGTATTTT. Translating it yields CASGVSGVSDTQYF.

This rearrangement joins TRBV6-5 to TRBJ2-2; no clear D gene. This CDR3 contains 16 residues. Germline V gene lookup returns CDR1 MNHEY and CDR2 SVGAGI. Deletions cut 0 bases from V and 5 bases from J, with 13 bases between. The CDR3 DNA reads as TGTGCCAGCAGTTACTCGATACTGTTCGATACCGGGGAGCTGTTTTTT. The encoded protein is CASSYSILFDTGELFF.

This clone was recorded a few times. Here the CDR3 DNA reads TGTGCTAGTGGTTTGAGGGAGACCCAGTACTTC. Encoded protein: CASGLRETQYF. The chain recombines TRBV12-5 with TRBJ2-5, with no clear D. The CDR3 extends over 11 amino acids. Germline CDR1 is LGHNT and CDR2 is FRNRAP. The V gene lost 2 bases and the J gene lost 5 bases, with 3 bases spanning the gap.

This clone turned up a few times. In nucleotides, the CDR3 is TGTGCCAGTAGTATGGGTTGGGGTTCCGGCACTGAAGCTTTCTTT. This sequence encodes CASSMGWGSGTEAFF. The rearrangement links TRBV19 to TRBJ1-1, with D unresolved. Trimming left V 3 bases short and J 4 bases short, with 15 bases between. Germline V gives CDR1 LNHDA, CDR2 SQIVND (reference sequence). The CDR3 totals 15 residues.

This chain links TRBV27 with TRBJ1-3; 7 nucleotides align to TRBD1. The V gene's germline CDR1 is MNHEY and CDR2 SMNVEV (reference sequence). The trim removed 5 bases at V and 3 bases at J, leaving 7 bases unmatched. This CDR3 contains 15 residues. The CDR3: CASSAGTARGNTIYF. The CDR3 DNA reads as TGTGCCAGCAGTGCCGGGACAGCCCGTGGAAACACCATATATTTT.

The V gene is TRBV18, the J gene TRBJ1-2; 8 bases agree with TRBD1. From germline, CDR1 is KGHSH and CDR2 LQKENI. The CDR3 runs 14 residues. V lost 2 bases, J lost 7 bases, and 6 bases stayed unmatched. The CDR3 region has the DNA TGTGCCAGCTCACCAAATCCTGACAGGGGTGGCTACACCTTC. It translates to CASSPNPDRGGYTF.

The V call is TRBV2, the J call TRBJ2-3, with a tentative D call TRBD2 (5 bases). CDR3 length: 13 residues. Germline V CDR1 and CDR2: SNHLY, FYNNEI. V lost 10 bases and J lost 3, with 14 bases in between. The CDR3 DNA follows: TGTGCCACCGGGGAGTATCGTACAGATACGCAGTATTTT. This codes for CATGEYRTDTQYF.

A few counts support this clone. The rearrangement links TRBV7-2 to TRBJ2-5, with TRBD2 matching 7 bases. The CDR3 has 13 residues. Trimming took 5 bases from V and 7 from J; bases not matched to a gene: 7. From germline, CDR1 is SGHTA and CDR2 FQGNSA. CDR3 protein: CASSPLALGTQYF. CDR3 coding DNA: TGTGCCAGCAGCCCACTAGCGCTGGGGACCCAGTACTTC.

V is TRBV7-8 and J is TRBJ1-5, with 7 bases fitting TRBD1. The CDR3 has 15 amino acids. V lost 4 bases and J lost 7; bases outside the gene matches: 10. Germline loops: CDR1 SGHVS, CDR2 FQNEAQ. The CDR3, as DNA: TGTGCCAGCAGCTCCTTTAACAGGGGATGGCAGCCCCAGCATTTT. Residues: CASSSFNRGWQPQHF.

The chain's CDR3 is CASSYPLGLAGTDTQYF. Written as DNA, the CDR3 is TGTGCCAGCAGTTACCCGCTCGGACTAGCAGGCACAGATACGCAGTATTTT. The chain couples TRBV6-8 to TRBJ2-3, with 8 bases lining up with TRBD2. The CDR3 runs to 17 residues. Unmatched junction bases numbered 8, after V lost 2 bases and J lost 1 base. CDR1 and CDR2 from the germline V gene are MNHGY and SAAAGT.

The V gene is TRBV7-8, the J gene TRBJ2-7; 8 positions agree with TRBD1. Looked up from germline, CDR1 is SGHVS and CDR2 is FQNEAQ. The CDR3 covers 13 residues. Unmatched junction bases numbered 4, after V lost 4 bases and J lost 5 bases. The CDR3 reads CASSSTGADEQYF. CDR3 bases: TGTGCCAGCAGCTCGACAGGGGCGGACGAGCAGTACTTC.

Only a few counts were recorded for this clone. The V and J genes are TRBV4-1 and TRBJ1-4; D is ambiguous. The germline V gene has CDR1 MGHRA and CDR2 YSYEKL. V gave up 0 bases and J gave up 3 bases, with 14 bases separating them. CDR3 length: 17 amino acids. Written as DNA, the CDR3 is TGCGCCAGCAGCCAAGATCCTGACGGTTTATCTAATGAAAAACTGTTTTTT. This encodes CASSQDPDGLSNEKLFF.

Notes on this clone: A much larger clone differs by one base, so this may be a read error. The chain employs TRBV6-6 and TRBJ1-2, with no clear D. Germline lookup yields CDR1 MNHNY and CDR2 SVGAGI (reference sequence). Trimming took off 8 bases at V and 3 bases at J, with 4 bases between the two ends. The CDR3 spans 10 residues. The CDR3 spells CASGDYGYTF. The CDR3 DNA is TGTGCCAGCGGGGACTATGGCTACACCTTC.

The J gene is TRBJ1-5, the V gene TRBV12-5, with D unclear. V was trimmed by 9 bases and J by 0 bases, leaving 15 bases between them. Germline CDR1 and CDR2: LGHNT and FRNRAP. CDR3 length: 15 residues. The CDR3: CASGHSSGSNQPQHF. In DNA, the CDR3 is TGTGCTAGCGGTCACAGCTCGGGTAGCAATCAGCCCCAGCATTTT.

This clone was seen only once. The rearrangement joins TRBV7-2 to TRBJ2-7; perhaps TRBD1 as D (6 bases). The CDR3 consists of 13 residues. Trimming left V 5 bases short and J 4 bases short, with 12 bases between. Germline CDR1 and CDR2: SGHTA and FQGNSA. CDR3: CASSPDRPYEQYF. As DNA, the CDR3 is TGTGCCAGCAGCCCAGACAGGCCGTACGAGCAGTACTTC. Looking up the rest from reference TRBV7-2 and TRBJ2-7 gives the full variable domain: GAGVSQSPSNKVTEKGKDVELRCDPISGHTALYWYRQSLGQGLEFLIYFQGNSAPDKSGLPSDRFSAERTGGSVSTLTIQRTQQEDSAVYLCASSPDRPYEQYFGPGTRLTVT.

This clone was seen a handful of times. Other DNA sequences in the sample encode the same CDR3. Here the CDR3 DNA reads TGCGCCAGCAGCTTGGACAGGGAAGAGACCCAGTACTTC. Translation gives CASSLDREETQYF. V is TRBV5-1 and J is TRBJ2-5; a weak D match, TRBD1 (6 bases). The V end lost 0 bases, the J end lost 3 bases, and 6 bases lay between the germline ends. The CDR3 runs to 13 residues. Germline V gene lookup returns CDR1 SGHRS and CDR2 YFSETQ.

The chain links TRBV9 to TRBJ2-1; TRBD1 matches 9 bases. J was trimmed by 6 bases and V by 0 bases; bases with no gene match: 7. The CDR3 has 16 amino acids. Germline CDR1 reads SGDLS; CDR2 reads YYNGEE. CDR3 protein: CASSVGAGQGINEQFF. The CDR3 nucleotides read TGTGCCAGCAGCGTAGGGGCGGGACAGGGTATCAATGAGCAGTTCTTC.

This clone was counted between two and nine times. The V call is TRBV10-3, the J call TRBJ1-2; TRBD1 agrees at 7 bases. The germline CDR1 and CDR2 sequences are ENHRY and SYGVKD. The V and J ends lost 10 bases and 1 base, in that order; junction bases with no gene match: 6. The CDR3 covers 13 residues. DNA of the CDR3: TGTGCCACCAGGGACAGCGTTAACTATGGCTACACCTTC. It encodes CATRDSVNYGYTF.

The CDR3 loop is CASSRKGKDDYEQYF. The DNA of the CDR3 is TGTGCCAGCAGCCGGAAGGGGAAAGATGACTACGAGCAGTACTTC. This chain links TRBV7-6 with TRBJ2-7; D might be TRBD1 (5 bases). The V gene's germline CDR1 is SGHVS and CDR2 FNYEAQ. This CDR3 spans 15 amino acids. V dropped 5 bases and J dropped 3 bases, with 17 bases sitting between them.

This clone came up a few times. The DNA of the CDR3 is TGTGCCAGCAGCTTAGATAGGCGGGGCTACGAGCAGTACGTC. Its protein product is CASSLDRRGYEQYV. The rearrangement uses TRBV11-2 and TRBJ2-7; perhaps TRBD2 as D (6 bases). There are 14 residues in the CDR3. Trimming took 0 bases from V and 3 from J, leaving 9 bases between them. Germline CDR1 is SGHAT and CDR2 is FQNNGV.

As to this clone: Other nucleotide sequences from this sample produce the same CDR3. This chain uses TRBV30 with TRBJ1-5; D gene uncertain. This CDR3 contains 14 residues. Germline CDR1 GTSNPN, CDR2 SVGIG (reference sequence). Deletions cut 0 bases from V and 1 base from J, with 7 bases between. The CDR3 DNA follows: TGTGCCTGGAGTGTATCTGGAAGCAATCAGCCCCAGCATTTT. Translating it yields CAWSVSGSNQPQHF. The full variable domain, rest sourced from reference TRBV30 and TRBJ1-5, is SQTIHQWPATLVQPVGSPLSLECTVEGTSNPNLYWYRQAAGRGLQLLFYSVGIGQISSEVPQNLSASRPQDRQFILSSKKLLLSDSGFYLCAWSVSGSNQPQHFGDGTRLSIL.

This clone was counted between two and nine times. V is TRBV29-1 and J is TRBJ1-2; 8 bases align to TRBD1. The CDR3 totals 16 residues. Trimming cost V 3 bases and J 8 bases; bases outside gene matches: 17. Germline V gene lookup returns CDR1 SQVTM and CDR2 ANQGSEA. This CDR3 is CSVDPRAQGALEGYTF. DNA of the CDR3: TGCAGCGTTGACCCGCGGGCCCAGGGGGCCCTTGAGGGCTACACCTTC.

This clone appeared many times. V and J are TRBV29-1 and TRBJ1-2; tentative D call: TRBD1 (6 bases). CDR1 and CDR2 (germline): SQVTM, ANQGSEA. Trimming cost V 6 bases and J 4 bases, with 12 bases left between them. This CDR3 comprises 12 residues. CDR3 nucleotide sequence: TGCAGCGTACAAGGGGGGGGCTATGGCTACACCTTC. Its translation: CSVQGGGYGYTF.

This clone was observed a few times. This chain links TRBV6-1 with TRBJ2-7; a possible D gene is TRBD2 (5 bases). Germline V gene data show CDR1 as MNHNS and CDR2 as SASEGT. The CDR3 covers 13 residues. Trimming took off 5 bases at V and 6 bases at J, with 14 bases between the two ends. The CDR3 reads CASSTREGFEQYV. The CDR3 bases are TGTGCCAGCAGTACGAGAGAGGGTTTCGAGCAGTACGTC.